These T cell receptor beta chains were read from a single sample in a study of beta chain features in type 1 diabetes. Sequencing was performed with immunoSEQ multiplex PCR; in TCRdb, only in-frame clones are kept and a portion is missing. The sample yields 630,000 or so clones, around an eighth seen once. Material: naive CD4+ T cells from blood. These receptors came from a man between 18 and 35 years old with type 1 diabetes. Both conserved end residues are part of each CDR3. D genes are given only for firm matches. Clone size is shown for a subset of rows, as once, few, many or a class of expanded clone.

cdr3_aa,cdr3_nt,cdr3_length,v_call,j_call,d_call,clone_size
CASSLQRYNEQFF,TGTGCCAGCAGTTTGCAACGTTACAATGAGCAGTTCTTC,13,TRBV28,TRBJ2-1,NA,few
CAWSALRPGELFF,TGTGCCTGGAGTGCGCTACGCCCCGGGGAGCTGTTTTTT,13,TRBV30,TRBJ2-2,NA,NA
CASSLAGTGETQYF,TGTGCCAGCAGCTTGGCCGGGACAGGAGAGACCCAGTACTTC,14,TRBV5-6,TRBJ2-5,TRBD1,few
CASSPRGTAGGSTDTQYF,TGTGCCAGCAGCCCCCGAGGGACAGCGGGGGGCAGCACAGATACGCAGTATTTT,18,TRBV7-6,TRBJ2-3,TRBD2,NA
CASSPHTNLPYEQYF,TGTGCCAGCAGCCCCCACACCAACCTCCCCTACGAGCAGTACTTC,15,TRBV28,TRBJ2-7,NA,few
CASSTGSGNTIYF,TGTGCCAGTAGCACAGGCTCTGGAAACACCATATATTTT,13,TRBV19,TRBJ1-3,NA,NA
CASSSRLAGGPITDTQYF,TGCGCCAGCAGCTCCCGACTAGCGGGAGGGCCGATCACAGATACGCAGTATTTT,18,TRBV5-1,TRBJ2-3,TRBD2,NA
CAWIGGNGVTDTQYF,TGTGCCTGGATCGGCGGGAATGGGGTCACAGATACGCAGTATTTT,15,TRBV30,TRBJ2-3,NA,NA
CAISELAGAGAGTQYF,TGTGCCATCAGTGAACTAGCGGGGGCCGGAGCGGGGACCCAGTACTTC,16,TRBV10-3,TRBJ2-5,TRBD2,NA
CATSRMNEQFF,TGTGCCACCAGCAGGATGAATGAGCAGTTCTTC,11,TRBV15,TRBJ2-1,NA,NA
CASIPPWATEAFF,TGTGCCAGTATCCCCCCATGGGCCACTGAAGCTTTCTTT,13,TRBV19,TRBJ1-1,NA,NA
CASSSRVNEQYF,TGTGCCAGTAGTTCCCGGGTCAACGAGCAGTACTTC,12,TRBV19,TRBJ2-7,NA,NA
CAWSVGTAAKLFF,TGTGCCTGGAGTGTTGGGACTGCCGCGAAACTGTTTTTT,13,TRBV30,TRBJ1-4,NA,NA
CASLSGQLEGTDTQYF,TGCGCCAGCCTCTCGGGACAGCTTGAGGGCACAGATACGCAGTATTTT,16,TRBV5-1,TRBJ2-3,TRBD1,few
CASSQVPTGSREYEQYF,TGCGCCAGCAGCCAAGTTCCCACAGGGAGCCGAGAGTACGAGCAGTACTTC,17,TRBV4-1,TRBJ2-7,NA,few
CASSYPYDRAGELFF,TGTGCCAGCAGCTACCCCTACGACAGGGCCGGGGAGCTGTTTTTT,15,TRBV7-9,TRBJ2-2,TRBD1,NA
CASSLDTAGVLRGAQYF,TGTGCCAGCAGCTTAGATACAGCGGGGGTGCTAAGAGGGGCCCAGTACTTC,17,TRBV7-2,TRBJ2-5,TRBD2,NA
CASSPGTGPYSGYTF,TGCGCCAGCAGCCCTGGGACGGGCCCCTATAGTGGCTACACCTTC,15,TRBV5-1,TRBJ1-2,NA,few
CASSVTGGRTEAFF,TGTGCCAGCAGCGTTACGGGCGGGAGGACTGAAGCTTTCTTT,14,TRBV9,TRBJ1-1,NA,NA
CASSASARGTDTQYF,TGTGCCAGCAGCGCTAGCGCCCGCGGCACAGATACGCAGTATTTT,15,TRBV9,TRBJ2-3,NA,NA
CASSLAGAQDNEQFF,TGTGCCAGCAGCTTAGCCGGGGCGCAAGACAATGAGCAGTTCTTC,15,TRBV7-9,TRBJ2-1,NA,few
CASKEVGRPEAFF,TGTGCCAGTAAGGAGGTCGGGAGACCGGAAGCTTTCTTT,13,TRBV19,TRBJ1-1,NA,few
CASSPGTGMSNEQFF,TGTGCTAGCAGCCCGGGGACAGGGATGAGCAATGAGCAGTTCTTC,15,TRBV7-7,TRBJ2-1,TRBD1,NA
CASSVGQTYNEQFF,TGTGCCAGCAGCGTGGGACAGACTTACAATGAGCAGTTCTTC,14,TRBV7-9,TRBJ2-1,TRBD1,few
CASSSRLGGANVLTF,TGTGCCAGCAGCTCTAGGTTAGGTGGGGCCAACGTCCTGACTTTC,15,TRBV7-2,TRBJ2-6,NA,NA
CASSSQGVEGANVLTF,TGTGCCAGCAGCTCACAGGGAGTGGAAGGGGCCAACGTCCTGACTTTC,16,TRBV7-2,TRBJ2-6,NA,few
CSVEDVTSFSYNEQFF,TGCAGCGTTGAAGATGTGACTAGCTTCTCCTACAATGAGCAGTTCTTC,16,TRBV29-1,TRBJ2-1,TRBD2,NA
CASNQGSRTEAFF,TGTGCCAGCAACCAGGGGTCTCGCACTGAAGCTTTCTTT,13,TRBV28,TRBJ1-1,NA,few
CSARVPLTQHF,TGCAGTGCTAGGGTCCCATTGACCCAGCATTTT,11,TRBV20-1,TRBJ1-5,NA,NA
CASSSPRIGGNSPLHF,TGTGCCAGCAGTTCACCTAGGATAGGGGGGAATTCACCCCTCCACTTT,16,TRBV28,TRBJ1-6,NA,few
CASSQTGKSDYGYTF,TGTGCCAGCAGCCAGACAGGGAAATCCGACTATGGCTACACCTTC,15,TRBV2,TRBJ1-2,TRBD1,few
CASSLERARDEQYF,TGTGCCAGCAGCTTGGAGAGGGCGAGGGACGAGCAGTACTTC,14,TRBV7-2,TRBJ2-7,NA,few
CASSAGTSGRAFADTQYF,TGTGCCAGCAGCGCCGGGACTAGCGGGAGGGCCTTTGCAGATACGCAGTATTTT,18,TRBV5-6,TRBJ2-3,TRBD2,NA
CAWSIRGLLQGYTF,TGTGCCTGGAGTATACGGGGGCTTTTACAGGGATACACCTTC,14,TRBV30,TRBJ1-2,NA,NA
CASSMPRMSYEQYF,TGTGCCAGCAGCATGCCGAGGATGTCCTACGAGCAGTACTTC,14,TRBV11-1,TRBJ2-7,NA,few